These T cell receptor beta chains were read from a single sample in a study of vaccination and CD4 T cells after COVID-19. TCRdb used MiXCR to reprocess the PCR reads, holding one entry per CDR3 protein. The repertoire holds 20,000 to 25,000 distinct CDR3 sequences, with 50% as singletons. No antigens are known for them. The sequenced material came from CD4+ T cells from blood, cultured in vitro. Every receptor here comes from a human donor who had recovered from COVID-19. CDR3s include the opening cysteine and the closing phenylalanine or tryptophan. A D gene is named only where the DNA matches it firmly. Not all rows give a size; the values are once, few, many and, for expanded clones, a class.

j_gene: TRBJ1-2; d_gene: TRBD1; v_gene: TRBV19; abundance: -; CDR3aa: CASRPTGGAGDGYTF; CDR3nt: TGTGCCAGTAGACCAACAGGGGGCGCAGGGGATGGCTACACCTTC
j_gene: TRBJ1-3; d_gene: -; v_gene: TRBV7-6; abundance: -; CDR3aa: CASSLGPGSGNTIYF; CDR3nt: TGTGCCAGCAGCTTAGGCCCAGGGTCTGGAAACACCATATATTTT
j_gene: TRBJ2-7; d_gene: TRBD2; v_gene: TRBV20-1; abundance: few; CDR3aa: CSAPLLAPYEQYF; CDR3nt: TGCAGTGCTCCCCTACTAGCGCCATACGAGCAGTACTTC
j_gene: TRBJ1-1; d_gene: -; v_gene: TRBV7-2; abundance: medium-sized; CDR3aa: CASSLTGNTEAFF; CDR3nt: TGTGCCAGCAGCTTAACAGGGAACACTGAAGCTTTCTTT
j_gene: TRBJ2-4; d_gene: -; v_gene: TRBV4-3; abundance: -; CDR3aa: CASSLQIDSLKNIQYF; CDR3nt: TGCGCCAGCAGCCTCCAGATAGACAGCCTCAAAAACATTCAGTACTTC
j_gene: TRBJ2-3; d_gene: TRBD1; v_gene: TRBV24-1; abundance: few; CDR3aa: CATSKGQGLTDTQYF; CDR3nt: TGTGCCACCAGTAAGGGACAGGGCCTAACAGATACGCAGTATTTT
j_gene: TRBJ1-2; d_gene: TRBD1; v_gene: TRBV18; abundance: -; CDR3aa: CASSPETGLGYTF; CDR3nt: TGTGCCAGCTCACCTGAGACAGGGCTTGGCTACACCTTC
j_gene: TRBJ1-2; d_gene: -; v_gene: TRBV7-2; abundance: few; CDR3aa: CASSLAAGANYGYTF; CDR3nt: TGTGCCAGCAGCTTAGCGGCAGGAGCTAACTATGGCTACACCTTC
j_gene: TRBJ1-2; d_gene: -; v_gene: TRBV7-9; abundance: few; CDR3aa: CASSFRENYGYTF; CDR3nt: TGTGCCAGCAGCTTCCGGGAGAACTATGGCTACACCTTC
j_gene: TRBJ1-4; d_gene: TRBD1; v_gene: TRBV20-1; abundance: few; CDR3aa: CSARRQGINEKLFF; CDR3nt: TGCAGTGCCCGGCGACAGGGTATTAATGAAAAACTGTTTTTT
j_gene: TRBJ2-5; d_gene: -; v_gene: TRBV20-1; abundance: -; CDR3aa: CSARGNGQETQYF; CDR3nt: TGCAGTGCTAGAGGGAACGGTCAAGAGACCCAGTACTTC
j_gene: TRBJ1-1; d_gene: -; v_gene: TRBV12-3/TRBV12-4; abundance: -; CDR3aa: CASSFNRNTEAFF; CDR3nt: TGTGCCAGCAGTTTCAACAGGAACACTGAAGCTTTCTTT
j_gene: TRBJ1-6; d_gene: -; v_gene: TRBV4-3; abundance: -; CDR3aa: CASSQEVIEGPLYNSPLHF; CDR3nt: TGCGCCAGCAGCCAAGAAGTCATAGAAGGACCACTCTATAATTCACCCCTCCACTTT
j_gene: TRBJ2-7; d_gene: -; v_gene: TRBV6-7; abundance: -; CDR3aa: CASISEWTDTYEQYF; CDR3nt: TGTGCCAGCATTTCCGAATGGACAGATACCTACGAGCAGTACTTC
j_gene: TRBJ2-5; d_gene: -; v_gene: TRBV27; abundance: -; CDR3aa: CASSLKVGKTQYF; CDR3nt: TGTGCCAGCAGTTTAAAGGTCGGAAAGACCCAGTACTTC
j_gene: TRBJ2-5; d_gene: TRBD2; v_gene: TRBV12-3/TRBV12-4; abundance: -; CDR3aa: CASTTGLAGGQETQYF; CDR3nt: TGTGCCAGCACCACCGGACTAGCGGGGGGACAAGAGACCCAGTACTTC
j_gene: TRBJ1-1; d_gene: -; v_gene: TRBV6-5; abundance: -; CDR3aa: CASSYTEAFF; CDR3nt: TGTGCCAGCAGTTACACTGAAGCTTTCTTT
j_gene: TRBJ2-5; d_gene: -; v_gene: TRBV19; abundance: -; CDR3aa: CASTQGSHQETQYF; CDR3nt: TGTGCCAGTACTCAGGGAAGCCACCAAGAGACCCAGTACTTC
j_gene: TRBJ1-2; d_gene: -; v_gene: TRBV7-9; abundance: few; CDR3aa: CASSLERREGYGYTF; CDR3nt: TGTGCCAGCAGCTTAGAACGCCGCGAGGGATATGGCTACACCTTC
j_gene: TRBJ2-5; d_gene: TRBD1; v_gene: TRBV10-1; abundance: -; CDR3aa: CASSEGGAETQYF; CDR3nt: TGCGCCAGCAGTGAAGGGGGCGCGGAGACCCAGTACTTC
j_gene: TRBJ1-6; d_gene: -; v_gene: TRBV30; abundance: few; CDR3aa: CAWSVPGRHSPLHF; CDR3nt: TGTGCCTGGAGTGTACCTGGGAGGCATTCACCCCTCCACTTT
j_gene: TRBJ2-7; d_gene: TRBD1; v_gene: TRBV2; abundance: once; CDR3aa: CASSELGTGKDEQYF; CDR3nt: TGTGCCAGCAGTGAACTAGGGACAGGGAAGGACGAGCAGTACTTC
j_gene: TRBJ1-5; d_gene: -; v_gene: TRBV7-6; abundance: -; CDR3aa: CASSLEPNQPQHF; CDR3nt: TGTGCCAGCAGCTTGGAACCTAATCAGCCCCAGCATTTT
j_gene: TRBJ1-5; d_gene: TRBD1; v_gene: TRBV20-1; abundance: -; CDR3aa: CSARVGTGIYQPQHF; CDR3nt: TGCAGTGCTAGAGTAGGGACAGGAATATATCAGCCCCAGCATTTT
j_gene: TRBJ1-5; d_gene: -; v_gene: TRBV28; abundance: -; CDR3aa: CASSRFSGGRLYQPQHF; CDR3nt: TGTGCCAGCAGCCGCTTCTCGGGGGGGCGCTTGTATCAGCCCCAGCATTTT
j_gene: TRBJ1-5; d_gene: -; v_gene: TRBV28; abundance: -; CDR3aa: CASTGRTAQPQHF; CDR3nt: TGTGCCAGCACGGGTAGGACGGCTCAGCCCCAGCATTTT
j_gene: TRBJ2-2; d_gene: -; v_gene: TRBV20-1; abundance: -; CDR3aa: CSASSGPGGELFF; CDR3nt: TGCAGTGCTAGTTCCGGGCCGGGCGGGGAGCTGTTTTTT
j_gene: TRBJ2-5; d_gene: TRBD2; v_gene: TRBV7-3; abundance: medium-sized; CDR3aa: CASSSGGLAGQETQYF; CDR3nt: TGTGCCAGCAGCTCCGGGGGACTAGCGGGACAAGAGACCCAGTACTTC
j_gene: TRBJ2-1; d_gene: -; v_gene: TRBV2; abundance: few; CDR3aa: CASRADYNEQFF; CDR3nt: TGTGCCAGCAGGGCGGACTACAATGAGCAGTTCTTC
j_gene: TRBJ1-5; d_gene: TRBD1; v_gene: TRBV2; abundance: few; CDR3aa: CASRAGTDNQPQHF; CDR3nt: TGTGCCAGCAGGGCCGGGACAGATAATCAGCCCCAGCATTTT
j_gene: TRBJ1-2; d_gene: TRBD1; v_gene: TRBV7-3; abundance: -; CDR3aa: CASSLRRDRKIYGYTF; CDR3nt: TGTGCCAGCAGCTTGAGACGGGACAGGAAAATTTATGGCTACACCTTC
j_gene: TRBJ1-2; d_gene: -; v_gene: TRBV10-2; abundance: -; CDR3aa: CASSESREGYGYTF; CDR3nt: TGCGCCAGCAGTGAGTCCCGGGAAGGCTATGGCTACACCTTC
j_gene: TRBJ1-6; d_gene: -; v_gene: TRBV12-5; abundance: -; CDR3aa: CASSASSYNSPLHF; CDR3nt: TGTGCTAGTTCGGCGAGCTCCTATAATTCACCCCTCCACTTT
j_gene: TRBJ2-1; d_gene: -; v_gene: TRBV7-3; abundance: -; CDR3aa: CASSSRQHNEQFF; CDR3nt: TGTGCCAGCAGCTCGAGACAGCACAATGAGCAGTTCTTC
j_gene: TRBJ2-3; d_gene: TRBD2; v_gene: TRBV10-3; abundance: once; CDR3aa: CAISDARGDTDTQYF; CDR3nt: TGTGCCATCAGTGACGCTCGGGGGGATACAGATACGCAGTATTTT
j_gene: TRBJ2-7; d_gene: -; v_gene: TRBV11-2; abundance: -; CDR3aa: CASSPGLQGSYEQYF; CDR3nt: TGTGCCAGCAGCCCAGGTCTCCAGGGTTCCTACGAGCAGTACTTC
j_gene: TRBJ1-2; d_gene: TRBD1; v_gene: TRBV3-1; abundance: -; CDR3aa: CASSQVAGGPGYTF; CDR3nt: TGTGCCAGCAGCCAAGTCGCAGGGGGTCCTGGCTACACCTTC
j_gene: TRBJ1-2; d_gene: TRBD1; v_gene: TRBV29-1; abundance: -; CDR3aa: CSVQGADYGYTF; CDR3nt: TGCAGCGTACAGGGGGCCGACTATGGCTACACCTTC
j_gene: TRBJ1-1; d_gene: TRBD1; v_gene: TRBV28; abundance: -; CDR3aa: CASSTQGAPGTEAFF; CDR3nt: TGTGCCAGCAGCACTCAGGGGGCGCCGGGGACTGAAGCTTTCTTT
j_gene: TRBJ2-7; d_gene: TRBD1; v_gene: TRBV6-1; abundance: few; CDR3aa: CASSVQGPEDEQYF; CDR3nt: TGTGCCAGCAGTGTACAGGGGCCTGAAGACGAGCAGTACTTC
j_gene: TRBJ1-1; d_gene: -; v_gene: TRBV5-6; abundance: -; CDR3aa: CASSSVNTEAFF; CDR3nt: TGTGCCAGCAGTTCCGTGAACACTGAAGCTTTCTTT
j_gene: TRBJ1-2; d_gene: TRBD1; v_gene: TRBV10-3; abundance: -; CDR3aa: CATSATGATYGYTF; CDR3nt: TGTGCCACCTCGGCTACAGGGGCCACGTATGGCTACACCTTC
j_gene: TRBJ2-7; d_gene: TRBD2; v_gene: TRBV15; abundance: few; CDR3aa: CATSRGDSGSYEQYF; CDR3nt: TGTGCCACCAGCAGAGGGGATAGCGGGAGTTACGAGCAGTACTTC
j_gene: TRBJ1-2; d_gene: -; v_gene: TRBV28; abundance: few; CDR3aa: CASSLNNGGYTF; CDR3nt: TGTGCCAGCAGTTTAAATAACGGTGGCTACACCTTC
j_gene: TRBJ1-5; d_gene: -; v_gene: TRBV7-8; abundance: -; CDR3aa: CASTLGAGEGKPQHF; CDR3nt: TGTGCCAGCACCCTAGGGGCAGGGGAAGGGAAGCCCCAGCATTTT
j_gene: TRBJ2-5; d_gene: -; v_gene: TRBV25-1; abundance: -; CDR3aa: CASSDSGRGVRETQYF; CDR3nt: TGTGCCAGCAGTGACTCTGGCAGGGGAGTGCGAGAGACCCAGTACTTC
j_gene: TRBJ1-6; d_gene: -; v_gene: TRBV27; abundance: -; CDR3aa: CASKSVYNSPLHF; CDR3nt: TGTGCCAGCAAGTCAGTGTATAATTCACCCCTCCACTTT
j_gene: TRBJ1-5; d_gene: -; v_gene: TRBV7-2; abundance: few; CDR3aa: CASSLESPNQPQHF; CDR3nt: TGTGCCAGCAGCTTAGAAAGCCCAAATCAGCCCCAGCATTTT